This T cell receptor (beta chain) was recorded in a study of regulatory T cells in long-lasting Graves disease. Study conclusions and caveats: TRBV28, TRBJ1-2 and TRBJ2-5 emerged as the favored segments in persistent disease. Patients with persistent Graves' had lower TCR diversity than newly diagnosed patients.

iRepertoire HTBI primers and Arm-PCR of CDR3 regions built TCR beta libraries. As processed by the authors: Throughout the samples, researchers identified some 62 TRBV and 14 TRBJ segments. TCRdb re-analysed the multiplex PCR reads in MiXCR, keeping a single row per CDR3 protein. Clone size and V and J calls follow TCRdb, not the original study. The sample has 390,000 or so distinct CDR3 sequences, 10% to 15% seen once. Turning to this clonotype: The antigen is undetermined.

The sample's time point: newly diagnosed GD, antithyroid drugs for less than 3 months. TCR sequences were obtained from RNA taken from PBMCs. The CDR3 is made up of 15 amino acids. V was pared by 5 bases and J by 5 bases, with 10 bases of the junction left unmatched. CDR1 and CDR2 (germline): MNHEY, SMNVEV (reference sequence). The data were also submitted as part of a second study, on T cells in Graves' hyperthyroidism and ophthalmopathy. Per that study: If no ophthalmopathy progression occurred within 18 months, Graves' hyperthyroidism was stable.

V and J are TRBV27 and TRBJ2-5, with 8 bases that match TRBD2. The material sequenced was peripheral blood mononuclear cells (PBMCs), taken at new diagnosis, from a patient treated with antithyroid drugs. The receptor's source is a woman younger than 35 with Graves disease. CDR3 amino acids: CASSTDRGGLETQYF. The DNA for the CDR3 is TGTGCCAGCAGTACTGATCGGGGGGGCCTGGAGACCCAGTACTTC.